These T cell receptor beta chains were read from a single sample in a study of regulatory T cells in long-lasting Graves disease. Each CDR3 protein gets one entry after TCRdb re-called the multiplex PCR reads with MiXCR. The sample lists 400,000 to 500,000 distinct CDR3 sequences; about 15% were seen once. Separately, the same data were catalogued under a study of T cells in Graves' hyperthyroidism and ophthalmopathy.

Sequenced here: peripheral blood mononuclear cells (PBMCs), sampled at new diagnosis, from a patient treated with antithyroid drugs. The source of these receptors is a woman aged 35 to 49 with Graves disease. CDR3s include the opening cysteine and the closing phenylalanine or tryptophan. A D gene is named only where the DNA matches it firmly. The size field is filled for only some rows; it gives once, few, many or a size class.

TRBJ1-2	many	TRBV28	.	CASSLGRVKGYTF	TGTGCCAGCAGCTTGGGCAGGGTAAAAGGCTACACCTTC
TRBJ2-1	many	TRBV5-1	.	CASSLADRADNEQFF	TGCGCCAGCAGCTTGGCCGATCGAGCCGACAATGAGCAGTTCTTC
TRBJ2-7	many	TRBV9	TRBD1	CASSVGGQGAGEQYF	TGTGCCAGCAGCGTAGGCGGACAGGGGGCAGGCGAGCAGTACTTC
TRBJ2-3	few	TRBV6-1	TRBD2	CASSEALAGSRNTQYF	TGTGCCAGCAGTGAAGCACTAGCGGGAAGTAGGAATACGCAGTATTTT
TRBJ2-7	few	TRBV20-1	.	CSAEGGGGSSYEQYF	TGCAGTGCCGAAGGAGGGGGAGGATCCTCCTACGAGCAGTACTTC
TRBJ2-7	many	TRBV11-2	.	CASSLSLKRDEQYF	TGTGCCAGCAGCCTATCCCTAAAGAGAGACGAGCAGTACTTC
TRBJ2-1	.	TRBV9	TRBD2	CASSPGLVSRNEQFF	TGTGCCAGCAGCCCGGGACTAGTGTCGCGGAATGAGCAGTTCTTC
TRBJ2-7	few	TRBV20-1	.	CSARDRTNSYEQYF	TGCAGTGCTAGAGATCGTACTAACTCCTACGAGCAGTACTTC
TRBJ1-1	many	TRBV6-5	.	CASSYPDRTEAFF	TGTGCCAGCAGTTACCCAGACCGGACTGAAGCTTTCTTT
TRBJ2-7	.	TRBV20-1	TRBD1	CSARDRGEQYF	TGCAGTGCGAGAGACAGGGGCGAGCAGTACTTC
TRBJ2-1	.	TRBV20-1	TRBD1	CSTNWGQDYNEQFF	TGCAGTACCAATTGGGGACAGGACTACAATGAGCAGTTCTTC
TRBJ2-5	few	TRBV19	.	CASSTKTLRGERETQYF	TGTGCCAGTAGTACCAAGACACTGAGAGGGGAGAGGGAGACCCAGTACTTC
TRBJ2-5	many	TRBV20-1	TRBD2	CSVEPPSGSGTQYF	TGCAGTGTCGAACCCCCTAGCGGCAGCGGGACCCAGTACTTC
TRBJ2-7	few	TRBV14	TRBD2	CASRPGLAGSSLDEQYF	TGTGCCAGCAGACCTGGACTAGCGGGAAGTTCCTTGGACGAGCAGTACTTC
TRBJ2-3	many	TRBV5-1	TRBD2	CASSLDGLATDTQYF	TGCGCCAGCAGCTTGGACGGACTAGCAACAGATACGCAGTATTTT
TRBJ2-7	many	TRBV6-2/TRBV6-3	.	CASSWAKVYEQYF	TGTGCCAGCAGTTGGGCCAAGGTCTACGAGCAGTACTTC
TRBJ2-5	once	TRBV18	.	CASSPAEETQYF	TGTGCCAGCTCCCCTGCCGAAGAGACCCAGTACTTC
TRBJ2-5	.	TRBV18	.	CASSRGPGETQYF	TGTGCCAGCTCGAGGGGACCCGGGGAGACCCAGTACTTC
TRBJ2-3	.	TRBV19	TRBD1	CASRSPGTVATDTQYF	TGTGCCAGTAGATCCCCCGGGACAGTTGCCACAGATACGCAGTATTTT
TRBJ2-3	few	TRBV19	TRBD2	CASSTRSGTSGRLGTDTQYF	TGTGCCAGTAGCACCAGAAGCGGCACTAGCGGGAGGCTTGGCACAGATACGCAGTATTTT
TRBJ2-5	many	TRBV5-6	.	CASSALQERIQSSRRDF	TGTGCCAGCAGCGCCTTACAGGAGAGGATCCAGAGTAGTAGGCGTGACTTC
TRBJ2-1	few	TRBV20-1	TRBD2	CSARDRPSGRGGEQFF	TGCAGTGCTAGAGATCGTCCTAGCGGGAGGGGGGGTGAGCAGTTCTTC
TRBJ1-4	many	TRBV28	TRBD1	CASSLTGTDNEKLFF	TGTGCCAGCAGTTTAACCGGGACAGACAATGAAAAACTGTTTTTT
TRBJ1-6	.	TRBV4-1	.	CASSQDLGTANNSPLHF	TGCGCCAGCAGCCAAGATCTCGGGACCGCAAATAATTCACCCCTCCACTTT
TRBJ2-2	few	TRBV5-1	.	CASSLGGSMTGELFF	TGCGCCAGCAGCTTGGGAGGGAGCATGACCGGGGAGCTGTTTTTT
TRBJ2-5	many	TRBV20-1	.	CSASAGQETQYF	TGCAGTGCTAGTGCGGGGCAAGAGACCCAGTACTTC
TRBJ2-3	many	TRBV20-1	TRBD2	CSARDSRASGMPTDTQYF	TGCAGTGCTAGAGATTCGCGTGCTAGCGGGATGCCCACAGATACGCAGTATTTT
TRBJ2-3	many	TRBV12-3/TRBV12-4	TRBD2	CASTPGGGRDTDTQYF	TGTGCCAGCACCCCTGGCGGCGGGAGGGACACAGATACGCAGTATTTT
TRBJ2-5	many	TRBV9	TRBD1	CASSVTASTGGARETQYF	TGTGCCAGCAGCGTAACCGCCTCGACAGGGGGCGCAAGGGAGACCCAGTACTTC
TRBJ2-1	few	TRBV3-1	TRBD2	CASSQLASGIYNEQFF	TGTGCCAGCAGCCAACTTGCTAGCGGGATCTACAATGAGCAGTTCTTC
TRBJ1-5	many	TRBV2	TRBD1	CASSAATGHQPQHF	TGTGCCAGCAGCGCCGCGACAGGGCATCAGCCCCAGCATTTT
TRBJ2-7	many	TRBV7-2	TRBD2	CASSDTSATSYEQYF	TGTGCCAGCAGCGACACTAGCGCAACCTCCTACGAGCAGTACTTC
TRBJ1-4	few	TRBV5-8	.	CASSLAGSSNEKLFF	TGTGCCAGCAGCTTGGCTGGGTCGAGTAATGAAAAACTGTTTTTT
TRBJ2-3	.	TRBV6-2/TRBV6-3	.	CASRQGGPTDTQYF	TGTGCCAGCAGGCAGGGGGGACCCACAGATACGCAGTATTTT
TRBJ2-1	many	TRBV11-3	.	CASSLVRWAVSYNEQFF	TGTGCCAGCAGCTTAGTACGGTGGGCGGTCTCCTACAATGAGCAGTTCTTC
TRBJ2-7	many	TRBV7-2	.	CASSLAATDYEQYF	TGTGCCAGCAGCTTAGCAGCGACTGACTACGAGCAGTACTTC
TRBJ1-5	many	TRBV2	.	CASSGDSNQPQHF	TGTGCCAGTTCAGGGGACAGCAATCAGCCCCAGCATTTT
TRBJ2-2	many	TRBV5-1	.	CASSLAYTGELFF	TGCGCCAGCAGCTTGGCTTACACCGGGGAGCTGTTTTTT
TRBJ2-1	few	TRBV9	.	CASSHRGGTYNEQFF	TGTGCCAGCAGCCATCGAGGGGGTACCTACAATGAGCAGTTCTTC
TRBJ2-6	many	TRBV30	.	CAWIGQVTSGANVLTF	TGTGCCTGGATAGGCCAGGTGACCTCTGGGGCCAACGTCCTGACTTTC
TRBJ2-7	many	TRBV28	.	CASSSWVGWQGDHEQYF	TGTGCCAGCAGTTCTTGGGTCGGTTGGCAGGGTGACCACGAGCAGTACTTC
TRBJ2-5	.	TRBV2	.	CASRDRDTSLETQYF	TGTGCCAGCAGGGACCGGGACACTTCTTTGGAGACCCAGTACTTC
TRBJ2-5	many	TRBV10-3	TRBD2	CAISESFGLAGEKETQYF	TGTGCCATCAGTGAGTCTTTCGGACTAGCGGGAGAGAAAGAGACCCAGTACTTC
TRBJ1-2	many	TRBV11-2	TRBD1	CASSRLTDRGLGYTF	TGTGCCAGCAGCCGATTAACCGACAGGGGTCTTGGCTACACCTTC
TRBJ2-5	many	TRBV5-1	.	CASSRPQETQYF	TGTGCCAGTAGTCGACCCCAAGAGACCCAGTACTTC
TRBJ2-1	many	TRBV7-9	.	CASSLDGHEQFF	TGTGCCAGCAGCTTAGACGGGCATGAGCAGTTCTTC
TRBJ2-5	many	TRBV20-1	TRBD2	CSASGTSGRAKETQYF	TGCAGTGCTAGCGGGACTAGCGGGAGGGCCAAGGAGACCCAGTACTTC
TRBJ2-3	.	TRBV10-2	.	CASSAGNRGTDTQYF	TGCGCCAGCAGTGCCGGCAATAGGGGCACAGATACGCAGTATTTT
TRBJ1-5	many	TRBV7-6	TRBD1	CASSTRTGLEQPQHF	TGTGCCAGCAGCACACGGACAGGTCTGGAGCAGCCCCAGCATTTT
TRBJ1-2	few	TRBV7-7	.	CASSKTGYGYTF	TGTGCTAGCAGCAAGACAGGCTATGGCTACACCTTC
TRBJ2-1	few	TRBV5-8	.	CASIIIGGRFYNEQFF	TGTGCCAGCATCATAATTGGGGGGCGGTTTTACAATGAGCAGTTCTTC